A selection of T cell receptor beta chains follows, all from one sample in a study of OX40 agonist ivuxolimab in advanced cancers. Using immunoSEQ multiplex PCR, the repertoire was profiled, and TCRdb retains in-frame clones only, with some absent. The table includes 65,000 to 90,000 clones, approximately 90% detected once. Sequences were derived from CD4+ or CD8+ T cells sorted from blood, sampled in a trial of the OX40 agonist ivuxolimab. The receptors come from an adult with an advanced solid tumor such as melanoma, head and neck, liver or kidney cancer. Both conserved end residues are part of each CDR3. A D gene is named only where the DNA matches it firmly. Some rows have no size entry. The others give once, few or many, or a class for an expanded clone.

V	size	J	D	DNA	CDR3
TRBV7-9	.	TRBJ2-1	.	TGTGCCAGCAGCTTAGGGACGGGGACCTCCTACAATGAGCAGTTCTTC	CASSLGTGTSYNEQFF
TRBV25-1	once	TRBJ1-2	.	TGTGCCAGCGCCGGCTATGGCTACACCTTC	CASAGYGYTF
TRBV19	few	TRBJ2-7	.	TGTGCCAGTACGAATCAGGGGCACGACGAGCAGTACTTC	CASTNQGHDEQYF
TRBV5-4	.	TRBJ2-7	.	TGTGCCAGCAGCTTGGTTGAGGGAGAGCAGTACTTC	CASSLVEGEQYF
TRBV19	.	TRBJ2-1	TRBD2	TGTGCCAGTAGTTGGGGGGGTTACAATGAGCAGTTCTTC	CASSWGGYNEQFF
TRBV7-6	.	TRBJ2-7	.	TGTGCCAGCAGCCTTAAAACAGGGTCTTCGTCCTACGAGCAGTACTTC	CASSLKTGSSSYEQYF
TRBV27	.	TRBJ2-6	.	TGTGCCAGCAGTCCCGGTGTCTCTGGGGCCAACGTCCTGACTTTC	CASSPGVSGANVLTF
TRBV13	.	TRBJ2-1	TRBD2	TGTGCCAGCAGCTTAAGAATGGGTGTAGGCGGGGGGGCCTTAAGTGTGCAGTTCTTC	CASSLRMGVGGGALSVQFF
TRBV13	.	TRBJ1-1	.	TGTGCCAGCAGCTTAGGGGTTCTGAACACTGAAGCTTTCTTT	CASSLGVLNTEAFF
TRBV18	.	TRBJ2-1	.	TGTGCCAGCTCACCACTCTCTAAGAGCTCCTACAATGAGCAGTTCTTC	CASSPLSKSSYNEQFF
TRBV11-2	.	TRBJ2-7	TRBD1	TGTGCCAGCAGCTTAGGACAGGGTTTCTACGAGCAGTACTTC	CASSLGQGFYEQYF
TRBV5-1	.	TRBJ1-4	TRBD1	TGTGCCAGCAGCCCCGGACAGGGAAGTGAAAAACTGTTTTTT	CASSPGQGSEKLFF
TRBV10-3	.	TRBJ1-2	TRBD1	TGTGCCATCAGGCAACAGGGGGCGCGGGGCTATGGCTACACCTTC	CAIRQQGARGYGYTF
TRBV5-1	.	TRBJ2-7	.	TGCGCCAGCAGCTTAAGACAGCCCGCCTACGAGCAGTACTTC	CASSLRQPAYEQYF
TRBV2	.	TRBJ1-2	.	TGTGCCAGCAGGATAGGCCAGGCAAACTATGGCTACACCTTC	CASRIGQANYGYTF
TRBV6-5	.	TRBJ2-7	.	TGTGCCAGCAGTTACTCCGGGGTTATGTACTTC	CASSYSGVMYF
TRBV11-2	once	TRBJ2-7	.	TGTGCCAGCAGCGGTAGCTCCTACGAGCAGTACTTC	CASSGSSYEQYF
TRBV5-6	.	TRBJ2-7	.	TGTGCCAGCAGCTTCGGGACTTCCCACGAGCAGTACTTC	CASSFGTSHEQYF
TRBV27	.	TRBJ2-7	TRBD1	TGTGCCAGCAGTCCCTCGACAGGGGCCCATGTCTACGAGCAGTACTTC	CASSPSTGAHVYEQYF
TRBV9	.	TRBJ2-5	.	TGTGCCAGCAGCGTATTCGAAGGCCGAGAGACCCAGTACTTC	CASSVFEGRETQYF
TRBV11-2	.	TRBJ1-2	.	TGTGCCAGCAGCGTAGGGTCAAGCAGAAAGACCTATGGCTACACCTTC	CASSVGSSRKTYGYTF
TRBV6-5	.	TRBJ2-5	TRBD1	TGTGCCAGCAGGATTGGGACAGTACTCCAAGAGACCCAGTACTTC	CASRIGTVLQETQYF
TRBV4-1	.	TRBJ1-2	.	TGCGCCAGCAGCCTTGGGGGGTACTATGGCTACACCTTC	CASSLGGYYGYTF
TRBV5-1	.	TRBJ2-7	TRBD1	TGCGCCAGCAGCTTGGAATGGACAGGCGGCTACGAGCAGTACTTC	CASSLEWTGGYEQYF
TRBV6-5	.	TRBJ2-3	.	TGTGCCAGCAGTTACTCGATTGGGGAACGGGCAGATACGCAGTATTTT	CASSYSIGERADTQYF
TRBV14	.	TRBJ2-1	TRBD2	TGTGCCAGCAGCCAAGATGTGACTAGCGGGGGCCATAGCTCCTACAATGAGCAGTTCTTC	CASSQDVTSGGHSSYNEQFF
TRBV5-1	few	TRBJ1-1	.	TGCGCCAGCAGCGCTGGGGGGGGGTTTACTGAAGCTTTCTTT	CASSAGGGFTEAFF
TRBV11-2	.	TRBJ2-1	.	TGTGCCAGCAGCTTCTCGGGGAATGAGCAGTTCTTC	CASSFSGNEQFF
TRBV28	.	TRBJ2-3	TRBD1	TGTGCCTCCTTCGGACAGGGGGCGCCTAGGTTCACAGATACGCAGTATTTT	CASFGQGAPRFTDTQYF
TRBV5-8	once	TRBJ2-7	TRBD2	TGTGCCAGCAGCGTCCCGGGACTAGCGGGAGCCACCTACGAGCAGTACTTC	CASSVPGLAGATYEQYF
TRBV4-2	.	TRBJ2-3	TRBD2	TGTGCCAGCAGCCAAGGCGGGGGGGCCTCAGATACGCAGTATTTT	CASSQGGGASDTQYF
TRBV6-6	.	TRBJ2-5	TRBD1	TGTGCCAGCAGTTACTCGCAGGGGGCTGGTCGGGTGGGCCAGTACTTC	CASSYSQGAGRVGQYF
TRBV4-1	.	TRBJ2-1	.	TGCGCCAGCAGCCAAGATATGGCCAGGGGATGGGAGCAGTTCTTC	CASSQDMARGWEQFF
TRBV15	.	TRBJ1-1	.	TGTGCCACCAGCAGAGATCTAGGAGATGGGAACACTGAAGCTTTCTTT	CATSRDLGDGNTEAFF
TRBV6-5	.	TRBJ2-5	TRBD1	TGTGCCAGCAGTTACTCCCAGGGGGCTTGGGAGACCCAGTACTTC	CASSYSQGAWETQYF
TRBV12-5	.	TRBJ2-1	.	TGTGCTAGTGGTTTGGAGGGGTACAGGACTCAGTTCTTC	CASGLEGYRTQFF
TRBV10-3	.	TRBJ1-6	.	TGTGCCATCAGTGGTGGAGACCCCCCTGTAGGGGATTCACCCCTCCACTTT	CAISGGDPPVGDSPLHF
TRBV7-7	.	TRBJ2-3	TRBD2	TGTGCCAGCAGCCGGGTACCGACTAGCGAGGGACCTTGGGATACGCAGTATTTT	CASSRVPTSEGPWDTQYF
TRBV13	.	TRBJ1-5	.	TGTGCCAGCAGCTTGACGGCGGATAGCAATCAGCCCCAGCATTTT	CASSLTADSNQPQHF
TRBV2	.	TRBJ1-4	TRBD1	TGTGCCAGCACTTGGGACAGGGCAACTAATGAAAAACTGTTTTTT	CASTWDRATNEKLFF
TRBV6-5	.	TRBJ1-2	TRBD1	TGTGCCAGCAGTGTGACAGGGGGCGACTATGGCTACACCTTC	CASSVTGGDYGYTF
TRBV11-3	.	TRBJ2-5	.	TGTGCCAGCAGCTCCTACATAGATCAAGAGACCCAGTACTTC	CASSSYIDQETQYF
TRBV7-9	.	TRBJ1-6	.	TGTGCCAGCAGCTTAGTTGGCCAACAGGGCGAATCACCCCTCCACTTT	CASSLVGQQGESPLHF
TRBV20-1	.	TRBJ1-1	.	TGCAGTGCTTTTCAAAACACTGAAGCTTTCTTT	CSAFQNTEAFF
TRBV7-3	.	TRBJ2-3	TRBD1	TGTGCCAGCAGCCGATGGGGACAGGAGGGGCCGGGGGATACGCAGTATTTT	CASSRWGQEGPGDTQYF
TRBV30	few	TRBJ1-1	.	TGTGCCTGGAGGAGTCTGGGGGGCACTGAAGCTTTCTTT	CAWRSLGGTEAFF
TRBV5-6	.	TRBJ1-5	.	TGTGCCAGCAGCTCACAGGGTCAGCCCCAGCATTTT	CASSSQGQPQHF
TRBV10-3	.	TRBJ2-2	.	TGTGCCATAGCGGGTGGGGGCACGGCCGGGGAGCTGTTTTTT	CAIAGGGTAGELFF
TRBV18	few	TRBJ1-5	.	TGTGCCAGCTCCCAAGGACAGAATAGCAATCAGCCCCAGCATTTT	CASSQGQNSNQPQHF
TRBV6-5	.	TRBJ2-2	.	TGTGCCAGCAGTTACGAGGAGGGTTTCCGGGAGCTGTTTTTT	CASSYEEGFRELFF
TRBV5-6	.	TRBJ2-3	TRBD2	TGTGCCAGCAGCGCCGGACTAGCGGGGTCAGATACGCAGTATTTT	CASSAGLAGSDTQYF
TRBV6-6	.	TRBJ1-5	.	TGTGCCAGCAGTTATAGACAGGAGGTCAATCAGCCCCAGCATTTT	CASSYRQEVNQPQHF
TRBV29-1	.	TRBJ2-7	TRBD2	TGCAGCGTTGAGGGGACTAGCGGGGCCCATACTTACGAGCAGTACTTC	CSVEGTSGAHTYEQYF
TRBV2	.	TRBJ1-5	TRBD1	TGTGCCAGCATGACTGGGACAGGTGGATCTTGGCCCCAGCATTTT	CASMTGTGGSWPQHF
TRBV27	.	TRBJ1-2	.	TGTGCCAGCAGTTCGGCAGAAGCTAACTATGGCTACACCTTC	CASSSAEANYGYTF
TRBV7-9	.	TRBJ2-2	.	TGTGCCAGCAGCATCACCGGGGAGCTGTTTTTT	CASSITGELFF
TRBV10-3	.	TRBJ2-7	.	TGTGCCATCAGTGACCCGAAGGAAGTTCCCCGTCACGAGCAGTACTTC	CAISDPKEVPRHEQYF
TRBV10-3	.	TRBJ2-7	TRBD1	TGTGCCATCAGTGGGGCGGTGGACAGGGCCCCCTACGAGCAGTACTTC	CAISGAVDRAPYEQYF
TRBV5-6	.	TRBJ1-6	.	TGTGCCAGCAGCTCGGTCATTAATTCACCCCTCCACTTT	CASSSVINSPLHF
TRBV13	.	TRBJ2-7	.	TGTGCCAGCAGCTACCAGGAAGTCCACGAGCAGTACTTC	CASSYQEVHEQYF